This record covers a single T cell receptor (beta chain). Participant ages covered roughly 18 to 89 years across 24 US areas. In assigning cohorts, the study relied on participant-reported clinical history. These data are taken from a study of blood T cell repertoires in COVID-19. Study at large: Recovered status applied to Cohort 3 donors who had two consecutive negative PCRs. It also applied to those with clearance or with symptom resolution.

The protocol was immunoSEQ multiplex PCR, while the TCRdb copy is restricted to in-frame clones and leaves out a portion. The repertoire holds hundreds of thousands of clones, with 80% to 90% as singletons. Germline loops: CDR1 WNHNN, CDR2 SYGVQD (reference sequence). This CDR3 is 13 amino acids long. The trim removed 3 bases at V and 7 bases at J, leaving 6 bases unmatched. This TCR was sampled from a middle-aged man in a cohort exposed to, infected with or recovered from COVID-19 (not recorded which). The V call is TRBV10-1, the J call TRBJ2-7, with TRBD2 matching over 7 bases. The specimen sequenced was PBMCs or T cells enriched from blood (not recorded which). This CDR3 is CASSERTRGEQYF. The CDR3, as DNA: TGCGCCAGCAGTGAAAGGACTAGGGGTGAGCAGTACTTC.